This is a list of T cell receptor beta chains from one sample in a study of T cell responses to AZD1222 COVID-19 vaccine. Sequencing was performed with immunoSEQ multiplex PCR; in TCRdb, only in-frame clones are kept and a portion is missing. The sample includes roughly 120,000 clones, about nine tenths of them seen just once. The sample was peripheral blood, taken 28 days after the second AZD1222 dose. Receptors were obtained from an adult who received the AZD1222 COVID-19 vaccine. Both conserved end residues are part of each CDR3. Fields, in order: V gene, J gene, CDR3 length, clone size, D gene, CDR3 DNA, CDR3 protein. A D gene is named only where the DNA matches it firmly. The size of a clone is reported for some rows only, either as once, few or many, or as a class for expanded clones.

V: TRBV19; J: TRBJ2-7; length: 15; size: .; D: TRBD2; DNA: TGTGCCAGTAGCGGGACTATCGGGGCTGCCTACGAGCAGTACTTC; CDR3: CASSGTIGAAYEQYF
V: TRBV6-1; J: TRBJ1-5; length: 13; size: .; D: .; DNA: TGTGCCAGCAGTGAAGGGGGCAATCAGCCCCAGCATTTT; CDR3: CASSEGGNQPQHF
V: TRBV7-8; J: TRBJ2-1; length: 14; size: once; D: .; DNA: TGTGCCAGCAGCCTCGGAAGGCCATACAATGAGCAGTTCTTC; CDR3: CASSLGRPYNEQFF
V: TRBV18; J: TRBJ1-2; length: 15; size: .; D: TRBD1; DNA: TGTGCCAGCTCCCCGGGACAGGGAGGTCTGAGGGGCTACACCTTC; CDR3: CASSPGQGGLRGYTF
V: TRBV7-9; J: TRBJ1-1; length: 15; size: .; D: .; DNA: TGTGCCAGCAGCTTAAGCTGGCAAACGAACCCCGAAGCTTTCTTT; CDR3: CASSLSWQTNPEAFF
V: TRBV5-1; J: TRBJ2-1; length: 14; size: once; D: .; DNA: TGCGCCAGCAGCTTGGCCGGTTACGACAATGAGCAGTTCTTC; CDR3: CASSLAGYDNEQFF
V: TRBV10-3; J: TRBJ1-2; length: 16; size: .; D: .; DNA: TGTGCCATCAGTGAGTCCCCAGGAAATTCTAACTATGGCTACACCTTC; CDR3: CAISESPGNSNYGYTF
V: TRBV18; J: TRBJ1-2; length: 16; size: .; D: .; DNA: TGTGCCAGCTCCCTTTACCGGGACAAAGAAGCTTATGGCTACACCTTC; CDR3: CASSLYRDKEAYGYTF
V: TRBV10-3; J: TRBJ2-7; length: 14; size: once; D: .; DNA: TGTGCCATCAGGGCGGGTAGCTACTCCTACGAGCAGTACTTC; CDR3: CAIRAGSYSYEQYF
V: TRBV7-8; J: TRBJ2-7; length: 14; size: .; D: TRBD1; DNA: TGTGCCAGCAGCCGGGACAGGGGGCCCTACGAGCAGTACTTC; CDR3: CASSRDRGPYEQYF
V: TRBV7-9; J: TRBJ2-1; length: 17; size: once; D: TRBD2; DNA: TGTGCCAGCAGCTCACCCTCACTAGCGGCGCCCTACAATGAGCAGTTCTTC; CDR3: CASSSPSLAAPYNEQFF
V: TRBV19; J: TRBJ1-5; length: 13; size: .; D: .; DNA: TGTGCCAGTAGGAGGGGTAACAATCAGCCCCAGCATTTT; CDR3: CASRRGNNQPQHF
V: TRBV4-1; J: TRBJ1-3; length: 14; size: .; D: .; DNA: TGCGCCAGCAGCCCCCTTCCCTTTGGAAACACCATATATTTT; CDR3: CASSPLPFGNTIYF
V: TRBV6-6; J: TRBJ2-1; length: 16; size: once; D: .; DNA: TGTGCCAGCAGTTACACGGCCCAACGGGCATACAATGAGCAGTTCTTC; CDR3: CASSYTAQRAYNEQFF
V: TRBV18; J: TRBJ2-1; length: 15; size: .; D: .; DNA: TGTGCCAGCTCACCACCGGACTGGACTCACAATGAGCAGTTCTTC; CDR3: CASSPPDWTHNEQFF
V: TRBV7-2; J: TRBJ2-2; length: 15; size: .; D: .; DNA: TGTGCCAGCAGCTTATGGGGACCGAACACCGGGGAGCTGTTTTTT; CDR3: CASSLWGPNTGELFF
V: TRBV27; J: TRBJ2-7; length: 13; size: .; D: .; DNA: TGTGCCAGCAGTTTAGACACTTCCTACGAGCAGTACTTC; CDR3: CASSLDTSYEQYF
V: TRBV6-6; J: TRBJ1-5; length: 13; size: .; D: .; DNA: TGTGCCAGCAGTCCGGGGGCCAATCAGCCCCAGCATTTT; CDR3: CASSPGANQPQHF
V: TRBV27; J: TRBJ2-3; length: 13; size: .; D: .; DNA: TGTGCCAGCAGATCTAGTGGCACAGATACGCAGTATTTT; CDR3: CASRSSGTDTQYF
V: TRBV11-2; J: TRBJ1-3; length: 15; size: .; D: .; DNA: TGTGCCAGCAGCTTAGTGGGGGAACAGGGAAACACCATATATTTT; CDR3: CASSLVGEQGNTIYF
V: TRBV4-1; J: TRBJ2-7; length: 15; size: .; D: .; DNA: TGCGCCAGCAGCCAAGAAGGGGTGAGCTCCTACGAGCAGTACTTC; CDR3: CASSQEGVSSYEQYF
V: TRBV25-1; J: TRBJ2-2; length: 16; size: .; D: .; DNA: TGTGCCAGCAGTGCCCTAGGGCAGCCGGGCACCGGGGAGCTGTTTTTT; CDR3: CASSALGQPGTGELFF
V: TRBV9; J: TRBJ2-3; length: 15; size: .; D: TRBD2; DNA: TGTGCCAGCAATGGCATAGCGGGGTACACAGATACGCAGTATTTT; CDR3: CASNGIAGYTDTQYF
V: TRBV27; J: TRBJ2-1; length: 17; size: .; D: TRBD1; DNA: TGTGCCAGCAGTGCCGGGACAGGGGGCCGCGCCTACAATGAGCAGTTCTTC; CDR3: CASSAGTGGRAYNEQFF
V: TRBV7-2; J: TRBJ2-5; length: 14; size: .; D: TRBD1; DNA: TGTGCCAGCAGCCAAGACAGGGGGCGGGAGACCCAGTACTTC; CDR3: CASSQDRGRETQYF
V: TRBV28; J: TRBJ1-5; length: 12; size: .; D: .; DNA: TGTGCCAGCAGTCACCCCCCGGGAACCCAGCATTTT; CDR3: CASSHPPGTQHF